The TCR beta chain described here comes from a study of T cell responses to AZD1222 COVID-19 vaccine. CDR1 and CDR2 from the germline V gene are SNHLY and FYNNEI. The CDR3 sequence is 11 residues long. Clones were read by immunoSEQ multiplex PCR, and TCRdb kept only the in-frame ones, dropping some. The table includes approximately 170,000 clones, 90% to 95% detected once. This specimen was peripheral blood, taken 28 days after the second AZD1222 dose. The V and J genes are TRBV2 and TRBJ2-1; D is possibly TRBD2 (6 bases). The TCR comes from an adult who received the AZD1222 COVID-19 vaccine. CDR3 in DNA: TGTGCGGGGGGATCCTACAATGAGCAGTTCTTC. Its translation is CAGGSYNEQFF.